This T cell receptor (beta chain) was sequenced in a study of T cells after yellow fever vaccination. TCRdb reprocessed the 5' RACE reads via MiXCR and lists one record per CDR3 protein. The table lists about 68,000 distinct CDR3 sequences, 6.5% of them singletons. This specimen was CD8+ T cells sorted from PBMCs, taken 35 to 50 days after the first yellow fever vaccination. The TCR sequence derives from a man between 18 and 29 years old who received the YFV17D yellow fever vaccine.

The CDR3, as DNA: TGTGCCAGTAGTATTTTTCCAGGTTTTGACGCCAATCAGCCCCAGCATTTT. Protein product: CASSIFPGFDANQPQHF. The chain links TRBV19 to TRBJ1-5; D gene ambiguous. Germline V gene lookup returns CDR1 LNHDA and CDR2 SQIVND (reference sequence). This CDR3 is built from 17 residues. V lost 3 bases and J 3 bases, leaving 18 bases between the germline ends.